The subject of this entry is one TCR beta chain. The sample comes from a study of shared clonotypes between healthy human individuals. At the level of the study: Three CD4 naive, three CD4 memory, two CD8 naive and one CD8 memory plate were used per donor.

Looked up from germline, CDR1 is SGHDN and CDR2 is FVKESK. V lost 3 bases and J 3 bases, leaving 10 bases between the germline ends. This CDR3 comprises 14 residues. Sequencing was performed with immunoSEQ multiplex PCR; in TCRdb, only in-frame clones are kept and a portion is missing. The sample records approximately 1,500,000 clones, around 97% being singletons. The origin of this receptor is a man aged 30-40 years in good health. The rearrangement uses TRBV14 and TRBJ2-3, with D unresolved. The source material was naive CD4+ T cells sorted from blood. This sample's subset: CD45RA+ positively selected. CDR3 region: CASSHPLGTDTQYF. CDR3 bases: TGTGCCAGCAGCCATCCGCTGGGGACAGATACGCAGTATTTT.